This T cell receptor (beta chain) was captured by sequencing in a study of siplizumab effects on memory and regulatory T cells. Details on this clone: Its target is unknown.

This table comes from immunoSEQ multiplex PCR, and its TCRdb copy is limited to in-frame clones, with some not included. The sample lists some 88,000 clones; approximately 90% were seen once. Study conclusions and caveats: Siplizumab produced a significant reduction in alloreactive sequences that were traceable to unstimulated CD4+ memory cells.

The germline CDR1 and CDR2 sequences are SGHVS and FNYEAQ. The CDR3 is 17 amino acids. The germline V and J ends were trimmed by 5 bases and 0 bases, with 17 bases remaining between them. This receptor was taken from a human donor in good health. The rearrangement links TRBV7-6 to TRBJ1-3; tentatively, D is TRBD1 (6 bases). The sample was CD4+ T cells sorted from blood. For the CDR3, the DNA is TGTGCCAGCAGCCCCACCCCGGACAGCCCCTCTGGAAACACCATATATTTT. Its protein product is CASSPTPDSPSGNTIYF.